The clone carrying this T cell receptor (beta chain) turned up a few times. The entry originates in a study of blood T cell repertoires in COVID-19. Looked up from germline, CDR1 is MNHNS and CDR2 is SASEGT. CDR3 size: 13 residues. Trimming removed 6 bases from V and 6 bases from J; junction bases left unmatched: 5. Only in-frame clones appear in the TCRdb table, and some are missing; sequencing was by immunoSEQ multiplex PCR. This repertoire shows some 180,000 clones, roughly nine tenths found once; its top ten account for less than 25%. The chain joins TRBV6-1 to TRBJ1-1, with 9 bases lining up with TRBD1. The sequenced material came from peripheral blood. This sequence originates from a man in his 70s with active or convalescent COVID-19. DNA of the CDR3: TGTGCCAGCAGCCCGGACAGGGGAGCTGAAGCTTTCTTT. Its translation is CASSPDRGAEAFF.